This T cell receptor beta chain was captured in a study of cytomegalovirus exposure and HLA in healthy donors. Study overall: The approximately 120 million unique TCR beta sequences, from 150 million to 200 million T cells, were found by an earlier analysis. General study points: In a later analysis, productive TCRs from donors in an Asian-associated ancestry cluster reportedly carried fewer N-insertions than the cohort mean.

The germline CDR1 and CDR2 sequences are PRHDT and FYEKMQ (reference sequence). V gave up 3 bases and J gave up 7 bases, with 18 bases separating them. The CDR3 runs 15 residues. Each donor was healthy, and each was a bone marrow donor. This clone was recorded once. Its antigen is currently unknown. PCR used 60 Vbeta primers and 13 Jbeta primers. The assay was immunoSEQ multiplex PCR, and TCRdb's table has in-frame clones only and misses some. The profile covers roughly 120,000 clones, with roughly 70% appearing a single time and around 1.6% taken by the ten largest. The chain uses TRBV13 and TRBJ2-5; D remains unclear. Input material: PBMCs. The sequence derives from a woman in her late teens or twenties in good health and CMV-seronegative. CDR3 coding DNA: TGTGCCAGCAGCTTCGGGTCCGAGACCTCCAGGACCCAGTACTTC. Amino acid sequence: CASSFGSETSRTQYF.